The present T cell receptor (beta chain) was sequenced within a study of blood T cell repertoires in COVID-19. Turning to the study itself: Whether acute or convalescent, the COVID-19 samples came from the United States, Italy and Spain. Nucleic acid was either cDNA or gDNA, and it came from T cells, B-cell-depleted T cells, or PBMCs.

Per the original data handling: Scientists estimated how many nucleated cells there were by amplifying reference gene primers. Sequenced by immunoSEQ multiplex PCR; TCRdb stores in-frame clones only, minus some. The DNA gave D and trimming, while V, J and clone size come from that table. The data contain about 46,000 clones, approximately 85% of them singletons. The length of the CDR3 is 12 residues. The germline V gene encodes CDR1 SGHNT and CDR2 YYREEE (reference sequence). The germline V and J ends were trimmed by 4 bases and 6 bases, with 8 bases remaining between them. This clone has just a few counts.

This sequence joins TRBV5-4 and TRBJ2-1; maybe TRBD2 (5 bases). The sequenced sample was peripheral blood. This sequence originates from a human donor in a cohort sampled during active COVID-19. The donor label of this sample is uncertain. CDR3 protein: CASSLDSNEQFF. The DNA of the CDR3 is TGTGCCAGCAGCCTGGACTCCAATGAGCAGTTCTTC.